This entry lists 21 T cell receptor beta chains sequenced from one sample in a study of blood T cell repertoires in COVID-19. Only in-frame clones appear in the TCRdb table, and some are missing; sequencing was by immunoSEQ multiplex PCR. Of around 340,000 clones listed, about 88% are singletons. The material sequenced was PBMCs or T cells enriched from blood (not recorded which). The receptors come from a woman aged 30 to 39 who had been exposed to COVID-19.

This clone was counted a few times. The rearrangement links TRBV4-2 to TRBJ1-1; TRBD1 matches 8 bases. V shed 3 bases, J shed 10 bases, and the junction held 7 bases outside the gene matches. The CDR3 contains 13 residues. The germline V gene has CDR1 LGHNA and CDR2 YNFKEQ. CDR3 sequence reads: CASSQGTGRVAFF. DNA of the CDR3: TGTGCCAGCAGCCAGGGGACAGGAAGGGTAGCTTTCTTT.

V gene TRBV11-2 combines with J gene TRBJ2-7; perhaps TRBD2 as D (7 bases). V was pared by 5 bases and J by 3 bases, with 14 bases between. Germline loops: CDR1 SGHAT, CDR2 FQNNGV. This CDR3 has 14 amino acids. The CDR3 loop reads CASSPTGGHYEQYF. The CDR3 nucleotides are TGTGCCAGCAGCCCGACCGGGGGGCACTACGAGCAGTACTTC.

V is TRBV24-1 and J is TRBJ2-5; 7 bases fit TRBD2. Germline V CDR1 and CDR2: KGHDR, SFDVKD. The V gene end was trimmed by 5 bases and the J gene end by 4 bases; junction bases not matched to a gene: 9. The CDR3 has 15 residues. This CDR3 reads CATSVRGAGVETQYF. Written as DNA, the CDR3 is TGTGCCACCAGTGTCCGAGGGGCGGGAGTAGAGACCCAGTACTTC.

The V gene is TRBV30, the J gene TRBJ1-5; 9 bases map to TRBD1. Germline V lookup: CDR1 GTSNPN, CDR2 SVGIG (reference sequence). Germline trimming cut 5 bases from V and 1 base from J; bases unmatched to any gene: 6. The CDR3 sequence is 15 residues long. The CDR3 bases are TGTGCCTGGGGTCCCGGGACAGGGAGCAATCAGCCCCAGCATTTT. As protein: CAWGPGTGSNQPQHF.

The DNA for the CDR3 is TGTGCCAGCAGTTTTCCGGGAGTCGTCTACAATGAGCAGTTCTTC. Translation gives CASSFPGVVYNEQFF. The chain joins TRBV27 to TRBJ2-1; a weak D match, TRBD2 (6 bases). Trimming shortened V by 3 bases and J by 3 bases, and 12 bases separated the two germline ends. Germline V gives CDR1 MNHEY, CDR2 SMNVEV (reference sequence). The CDR3 runs 15 residues.

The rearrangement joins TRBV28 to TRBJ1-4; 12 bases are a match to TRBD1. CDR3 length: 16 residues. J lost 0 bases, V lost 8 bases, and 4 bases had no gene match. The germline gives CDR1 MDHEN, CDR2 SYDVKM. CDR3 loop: CASGTGGLATNEKLFF. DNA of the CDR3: TGTGCCAGCGGGACAGGGGGCCTGGCAACTAATGAAAAACTGTTTTTT. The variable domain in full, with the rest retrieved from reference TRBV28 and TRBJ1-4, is DVKVTQSSRYLVKRTGEKVFLECVQDMDHENMFWYRQDPGLGLRLIYFSYDVKMKEKGDIPEGYSVSREKKERFSLILESASTNQTSMYLCASGTGGLATNEKLFFGSGTQLSVL.

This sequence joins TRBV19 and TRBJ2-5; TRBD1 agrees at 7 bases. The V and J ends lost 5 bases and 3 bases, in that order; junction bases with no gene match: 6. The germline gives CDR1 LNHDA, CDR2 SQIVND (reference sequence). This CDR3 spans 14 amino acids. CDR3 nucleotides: TGTGCCAGTAGTGCCACCGGGACAGAAGAGACCCAGTACTTC. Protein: CASSATGTEETQYF.

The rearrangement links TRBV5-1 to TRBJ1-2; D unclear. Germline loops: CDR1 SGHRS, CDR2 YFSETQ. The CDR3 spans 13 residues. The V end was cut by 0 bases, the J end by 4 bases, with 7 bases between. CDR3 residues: CASSLDSFYGYTF. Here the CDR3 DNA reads TGCGCCAGCAGCTTGGACAGTTTCTATGGCTACACCTTC.

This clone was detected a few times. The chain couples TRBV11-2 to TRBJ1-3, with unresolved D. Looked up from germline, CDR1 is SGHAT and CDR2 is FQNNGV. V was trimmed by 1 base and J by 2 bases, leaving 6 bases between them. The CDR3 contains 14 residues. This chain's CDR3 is CASSLGQPGNTIYF. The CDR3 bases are TGTGCCAGCAGCTTAGGACAACCTGGAAACACCATATATTTT.

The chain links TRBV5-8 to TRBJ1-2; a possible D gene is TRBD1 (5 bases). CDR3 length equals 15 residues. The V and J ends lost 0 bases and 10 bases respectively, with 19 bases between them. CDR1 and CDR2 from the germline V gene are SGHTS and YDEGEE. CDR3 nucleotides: TGTGCCAGCAGCTTGGGGAGGGGCTTCCCCTTTGACTACACCTTC. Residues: CASSLGRGFPFDYTF. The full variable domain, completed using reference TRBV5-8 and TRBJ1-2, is EAGVTQSPTHLIKTRGQQATLRCSPISGHTSVYWYQQALGLGLQFLLWYDEGEERNRGNFPPRFSGRQFPNYSSELNVNALELEDSALYLCASSLGRGFPFDYTFGSGTRLTVV.

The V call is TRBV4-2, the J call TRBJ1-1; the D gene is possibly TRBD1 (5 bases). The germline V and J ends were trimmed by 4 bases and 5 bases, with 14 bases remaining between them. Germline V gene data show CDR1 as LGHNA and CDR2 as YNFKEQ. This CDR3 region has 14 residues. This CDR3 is CASSPNRDWTEAFF. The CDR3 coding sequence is TGTGCCAGCAGCCCAAATCGGGACTGGACTGAAGCTTTCTTT.

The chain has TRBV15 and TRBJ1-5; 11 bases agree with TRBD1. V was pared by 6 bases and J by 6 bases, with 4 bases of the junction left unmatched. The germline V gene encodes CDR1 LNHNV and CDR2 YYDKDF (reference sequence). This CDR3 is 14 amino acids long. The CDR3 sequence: CATSSDRGLQPQHF. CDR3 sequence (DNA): TGTGCCACCAGTTCGGACAGGGGGCTTCAGCCCCAGCATTTT.

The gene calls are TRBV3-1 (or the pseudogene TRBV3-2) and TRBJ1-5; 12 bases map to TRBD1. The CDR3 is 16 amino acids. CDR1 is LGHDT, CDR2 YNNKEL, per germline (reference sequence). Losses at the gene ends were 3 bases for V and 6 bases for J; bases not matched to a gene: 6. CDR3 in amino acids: CASSQGTGGKSQPQHF. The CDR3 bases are TGTGCCAGCAGCCAGGGGACAGGGGGCAAGAGTCAGCCCCAGCATTTT.

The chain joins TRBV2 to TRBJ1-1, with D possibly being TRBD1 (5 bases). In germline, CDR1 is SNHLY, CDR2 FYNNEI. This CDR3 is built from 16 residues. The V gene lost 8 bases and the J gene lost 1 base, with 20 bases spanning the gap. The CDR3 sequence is CASGKGAGWGNTEAFF. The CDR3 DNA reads TGTGCCAGCGGGAAAGGGGCAGGGTGGGGGAACACTGAAGCTTTCTTT.

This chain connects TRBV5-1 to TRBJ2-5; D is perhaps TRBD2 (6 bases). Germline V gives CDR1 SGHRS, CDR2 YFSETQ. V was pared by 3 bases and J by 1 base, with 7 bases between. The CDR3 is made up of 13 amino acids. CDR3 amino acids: CASSSTSQETQYF. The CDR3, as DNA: TGCGCCAGCAGCTCGACTAGCCAAGAGACCCAGTACTTC.

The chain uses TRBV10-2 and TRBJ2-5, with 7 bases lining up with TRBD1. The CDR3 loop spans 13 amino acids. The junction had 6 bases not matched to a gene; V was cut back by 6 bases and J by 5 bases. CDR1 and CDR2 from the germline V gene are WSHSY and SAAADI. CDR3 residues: CASRRGLGETQYF. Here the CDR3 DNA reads TGCGCCAGCAGGAGGGGGCTTGGGGAGACCCAGTACTTC.

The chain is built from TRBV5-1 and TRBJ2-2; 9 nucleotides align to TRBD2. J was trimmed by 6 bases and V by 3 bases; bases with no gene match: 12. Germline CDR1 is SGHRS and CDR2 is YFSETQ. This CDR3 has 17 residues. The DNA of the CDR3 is TGCGCCAGCAGCTGGGTCGGGACTAGCAGCGGCGCCGGGGAGCTGTTTTTT. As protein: CASSWVGTSSGAGELFF. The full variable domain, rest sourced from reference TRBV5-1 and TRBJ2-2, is KAGVTQTPRYLIKTRGQQVTLSCSPISGHRSVSWYQQTPGQGLQFLFEYFSETQRNKGNFPGRFSGRQFSNSRSEMNVSTLELGDSALYLCASSWVGTSSGAGELFFGEGSRLTVL.

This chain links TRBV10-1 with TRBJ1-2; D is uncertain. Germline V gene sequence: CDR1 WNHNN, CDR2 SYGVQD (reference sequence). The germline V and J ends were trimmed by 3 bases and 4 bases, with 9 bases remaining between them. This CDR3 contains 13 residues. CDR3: CASSEGAPYGYTF. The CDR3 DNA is TGCGCCAGCAGTGAAGGAGCCCCCTATGGCTACACCTTC.

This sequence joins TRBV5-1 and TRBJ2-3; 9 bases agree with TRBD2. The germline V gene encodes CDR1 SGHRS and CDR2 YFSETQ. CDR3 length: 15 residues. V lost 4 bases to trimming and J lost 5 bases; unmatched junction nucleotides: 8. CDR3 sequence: CASSGEASGKDTQYF. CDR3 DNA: TGCGCCAGCAGCGGGGAGGCTAGCGGGAAAGATACGCAGTATTTT.

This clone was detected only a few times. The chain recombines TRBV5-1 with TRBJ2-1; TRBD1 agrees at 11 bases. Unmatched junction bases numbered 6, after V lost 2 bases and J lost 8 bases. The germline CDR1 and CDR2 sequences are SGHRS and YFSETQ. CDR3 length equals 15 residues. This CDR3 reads CASSFPGTGGDEQFF. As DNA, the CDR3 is TGCGCCAGCAGCTTTCCCGGGACAGGGGGTGATGAGCAGTTCTTC.

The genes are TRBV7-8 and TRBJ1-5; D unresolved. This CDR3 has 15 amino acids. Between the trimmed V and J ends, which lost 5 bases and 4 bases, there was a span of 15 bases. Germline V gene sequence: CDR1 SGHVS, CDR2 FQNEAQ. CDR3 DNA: TGTGCCAGCAGCCAGAACGGGGTTTGGAATCAGCCCCAGCATTTT. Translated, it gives CASSQNGVWNQPQHF.